This T cell receptor beta chain was sequenced during a study of T cells after yellow fever vaccination. Study-level results: Once the booster was given, most primary-vaccination clones reappeared, at approximately 97% for CD4 and roughly 91% for CD8.

MiXCR, applied by TCRdb to the 5' RACE reads, yields one record per CDR3 protein. The sample holds 600,000 to 750,000 distinct CDR3 sequences, around an eighth seen once. The V and J ends lost 6 bases and 12 bases respectively, with 18 bases between them. The CDR3 loop spans 12 amino acids. Worth noting for this clonotype: Its target is not known.

Sequenced here: PBMCs, sampled on the day of the yellow fever booster vaccination. This TCR was sampled from a young man who received the YFV17D yellow fever vaccine. The genes are TRBV12-3 or TRBV12-4 and TRBJ2-7; TRBD2 might be the D (6 bases). The CDR3 loop is CASSTGLLSVYF. Here the CDR3 DNA reads TGTGCCAGCAGCACGGGACTTCTGAGCGTGTACTTC.